The rows below give T cell receptor beta chains drawn from one sample of a study of blood T cell repertoires in COVID-19. Some clones are missing from TCRdb's copy, which holds only in-frame ones; the method was immunoSEQ multiplex PCR. This table has about 260,000 clones, more than 90% appearing once. The sample consisted of peripheral blood. The source is a person aged 18 to 29 with COVID-19, enrolled during active disease. Each CDR3 is given with its conserved first and last residue. A D gene is named only where the DNA matches it firmly. Only part of the rows carry a size: once, few, many, or a class if the clone is expanded.

>TRBJ2-5|NA|TRBD2|TRBV7-3
TGTGCCAGCAGCCCACGGACTAGCGGGATCGGAGAGACCCAGTACTTC
CASSPRTSGIGETQYF
>TRBJ2-1|NA|NA|TRBV5-1
TGCGCCAGCAGCCCCGGGAGTAGCTCCTACAATGAGCAGTTCTTC
CASSPGSSSYNEQFF
>TRBJ2-7|NA|TRBD1|TRBV5-6
TGTGCCAGCCTACAGGGGTTGGCGGAGCAGTACTTC
CASLQGLAEQYF
>TRBJ2-5|NA|TRBD2|TRBV6-2/TRBV6-3
TGTGCCAGCAGTTCCTATGCAGAGCGGGAGATGGGGCAGTACTTC
CASSSYAEREMGQYF
>TRBJ2-1|NA|NA|TRBV7-9
TGTGCCAGCAGCTTAAAGGACGGGAGTGGTGAGCAGTTCTTC
CASSLKDGSGEQFF
>TRBJ2-1|NA|TRBD1|TRBV11-2
TGTGCCAGCAGCTACACGAGAGGGACAGGGTCCTACAATGAGCAGTTCTTC
CASSYTRGTGSYNEQFF
>TRBJ1-2|NA|TRBD1|TRBV7-2
TGTGCCAGCAGCTTCACCGGGACAGGGCCTGGCTACACCTTC
CASSFTGTGPGYTF
>TRBJ2-7|once|NA|TRBV6-2/TRBV6-3
TGTGCCAGCAGTTACTCACCGGGAACCGCTTACGAGCAGTACTTC
CASSYSPGTAYEQYF
>TRBJ2-5|once|TRBD2|TRBV24-1
TGTGCCACCAGTGATCCCCTACTAGCGGGCCAAGAGACCCAGTACTTC
CATSDPLLAGQETQYF
>TRBJ1-1|once|NA|TRBV3-1/TRBV3-2
TGTGCCAGCAGCCACAAGGAGCGCCCTGAAGCTTTCTTT
CASSHKERPEAFF
>TRBJ1-2|NA|NA|TRBV12-2
TGTGCAAGTCGCACCCACCGGGACAGGGCGGCGGATGGCTACACCTTC
CASRTHRDRAADGYTF
>TRBJ1-5|NA|TRBD1|TRBV6-5
TGTGCCAGCATTAGGACAGGGGGAGTTCAGCCCCAGCATTTT
CASIRTGGVQPQHF
>TRBJ2-7|NA|NA|TRBV11-2
TGTGCCAGCAGCTCCCCTGTGGGGCAGCCCTACGAGCAGTACTTC
CASSSPVGQPYEQYF
>TRBJ1-1|NA|TRBD1|TRBV4-3
TGCGCCAGCAGCCCGGCGGGACAGGGCCAAGCTTTCTTT
CASSPAGQGQAFF
>TRBJ2-6|once|NA|TRBV4-2
TGTGCCAGCAGCCAAGGTCTTTTTGGGGCCAACGTCCTGACTTTC
CASSQGLFGANVLTF
>TRBJ1-6|NA|NA|TRBV19
TGTGCCAGTAGCGGGGTTTTTAATTCACCCCTCCACTTT
CASSGVFNSPLHF